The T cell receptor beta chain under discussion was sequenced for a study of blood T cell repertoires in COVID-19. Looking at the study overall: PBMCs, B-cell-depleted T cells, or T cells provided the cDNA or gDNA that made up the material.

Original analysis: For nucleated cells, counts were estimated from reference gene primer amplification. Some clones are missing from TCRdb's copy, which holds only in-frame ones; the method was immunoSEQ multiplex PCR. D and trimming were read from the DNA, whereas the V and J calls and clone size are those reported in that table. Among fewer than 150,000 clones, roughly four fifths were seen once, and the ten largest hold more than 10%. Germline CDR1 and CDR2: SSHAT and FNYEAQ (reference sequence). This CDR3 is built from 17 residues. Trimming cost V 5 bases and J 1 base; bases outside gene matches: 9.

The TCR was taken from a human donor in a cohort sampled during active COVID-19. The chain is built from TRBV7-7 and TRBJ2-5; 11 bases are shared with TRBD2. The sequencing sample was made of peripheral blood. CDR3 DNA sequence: TGTGCCAGCAGCCGGGGGGCGACTAGCGGGGCCCAAGAGACCCAGTACTTC. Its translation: CASSRGATSGAQETQYF. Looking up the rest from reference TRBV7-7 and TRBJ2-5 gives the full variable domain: GAGVSQSPRYKVTKRGQDVTLRCDPISSHATLYWYQQALGQGPEFLTYFNYEAQPDKSGLPSDRFSAERPEGSISTLTIQRTEQRDSAMYRCASSRGATSGAQETQYFGPGTRLLVL.